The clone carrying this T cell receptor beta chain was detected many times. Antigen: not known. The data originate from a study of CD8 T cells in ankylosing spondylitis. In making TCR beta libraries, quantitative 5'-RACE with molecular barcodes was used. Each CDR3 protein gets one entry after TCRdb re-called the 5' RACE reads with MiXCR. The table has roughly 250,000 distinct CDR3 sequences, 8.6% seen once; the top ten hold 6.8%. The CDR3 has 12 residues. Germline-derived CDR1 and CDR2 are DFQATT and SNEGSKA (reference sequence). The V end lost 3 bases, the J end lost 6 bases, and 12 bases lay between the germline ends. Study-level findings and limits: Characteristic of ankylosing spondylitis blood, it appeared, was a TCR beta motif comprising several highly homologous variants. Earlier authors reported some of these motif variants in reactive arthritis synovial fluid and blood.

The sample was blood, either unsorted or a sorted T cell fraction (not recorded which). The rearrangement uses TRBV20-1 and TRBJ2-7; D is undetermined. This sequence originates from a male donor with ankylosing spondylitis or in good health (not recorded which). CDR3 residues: CSAREVASEQYF. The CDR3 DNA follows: TGCAGTGCTAGGGAAGTAGCATCCGAGCAGTACTTC.